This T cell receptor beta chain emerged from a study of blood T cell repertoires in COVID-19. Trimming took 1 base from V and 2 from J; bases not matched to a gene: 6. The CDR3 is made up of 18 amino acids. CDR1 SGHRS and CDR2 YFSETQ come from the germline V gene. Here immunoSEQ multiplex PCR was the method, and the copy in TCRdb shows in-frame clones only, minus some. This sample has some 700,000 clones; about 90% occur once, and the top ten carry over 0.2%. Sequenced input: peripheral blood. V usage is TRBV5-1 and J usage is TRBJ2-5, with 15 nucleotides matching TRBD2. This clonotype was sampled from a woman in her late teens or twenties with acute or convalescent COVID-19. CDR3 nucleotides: TGCGCCAGCAGCTTGCCTCCGGGACTAGCGGGGGGTCAAGAGACCCAGTACTTC. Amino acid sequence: CASSLPPGLAGGQETQYF. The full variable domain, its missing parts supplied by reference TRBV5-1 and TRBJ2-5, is KAGVTQTPRYLIKTRGQQVTLSCSPISGHRSVSWYQQTPGQGLQFLFEYFSETQRNKGNFPGRFSGRQFSNSRSEMNVSTLELGDSALYLCASSLPPGLAGGQETQYFGPGTRLLVL.